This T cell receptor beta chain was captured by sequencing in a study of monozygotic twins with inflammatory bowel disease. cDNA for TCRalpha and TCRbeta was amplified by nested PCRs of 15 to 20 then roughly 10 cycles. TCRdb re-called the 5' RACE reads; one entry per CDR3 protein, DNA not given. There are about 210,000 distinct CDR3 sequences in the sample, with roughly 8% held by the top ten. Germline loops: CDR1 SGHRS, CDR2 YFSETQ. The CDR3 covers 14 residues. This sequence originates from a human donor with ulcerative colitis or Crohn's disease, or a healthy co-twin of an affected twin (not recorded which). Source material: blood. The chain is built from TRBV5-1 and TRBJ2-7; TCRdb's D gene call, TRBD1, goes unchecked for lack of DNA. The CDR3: CASSLEGDGYEQYF. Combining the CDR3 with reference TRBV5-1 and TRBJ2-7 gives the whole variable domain KAGVTQTPRYLIKTRGQQVTLSCSPISGHRSVSWYQQTPGQGLQFLFEYFSETQRNKGNFPGRFSGRQFSNSRSEMNVSTLELGDSALYLCASSLEGDGYEQYFGPGTRLTVT.